This T cell receptor beta chain was recovered during a study of OX40 agonist ivuxolimab in advanced cancers. Study details: A male proportion of 82.7% was recorded, with mean age 60 years and range about 20 to 79. A history of anti-PD-1, anti-PD-L1 or anti-CTLA-4 therapy was acceptable, and more than 30% had some.

The CDR3 is made up of 15 amino acids. Germline V gene lookup returns CDR1 SGHDT and CDR2 YYEEEE. Deletions cut 0 bases from V and 2 bases from J, with 6 bases between. Sequencing used immunoSEQ multiplex PCR; TCRdb keeps in-frame clones, though not all of them. The sample has approximately 100,000 clones, 80% to 90% seen once; the top ten hold just under 0.8%. The sequence derives from an adult with an advanced solid tumor such as melanoma, head and neck, liver or kidney cancer. The source was CD4+ or CD8+ T cells sorted from blood, collected in a trial of the OX40 agonist ivuxolimab. The J gene is TRBJ1-6, the V gene TRBV5-6; a weak D match, TRBD1 (5 bases). The DNA of the CDR3 is TGTGCCAGCAGCTTGGGACAGACCTATAATTCACCCCTCCACTTT. Its translation is CASSLGQTYNSPLHF.